This TCR beta chain was sequenced in a study of T cell clonotyping in hematopoietic cell transplantation. About the study: Recipients' pretransplant samples followed cytoreduction.

A note on this clone: Its specificity is unknown.

Study observations and caveats: CD4 and CD8 repertoire contributions could not be separated without sorting.

CDR1 and CDR2 from the germline V gene are SGHTS and YDEGEE. The V gene lost 3 bases and the J gene lost 4 bases, with 13 bases spanning the gap. This CDR3 spans 14 amino acids. The protocol was immunoSEQ multiplex PCR, while the TCRdb copy is restricted to in-frame clones and leaves out a portion. Among about 19,000 clones, about 84% were seen once, and the ten largest hold about 8.4%. The time point denotes: recipient sample about 28 days before transplant, after cytoreduction. The input for sequencing was peripheral blood mononuclear cells, taken before stem cell transplant. The TCR sequence derives from a man between 45 and 60 years old with acute myeloid leukemia. Some clones in this sample may be carry-over from other donors' samples. The gene calls are TRBV5-8 and TRBJ1-2; D not resolved. CDR3 amino acids: CASSSQHGSYGYTF. The DNA for the CDR3 is TGTGCCAGCAGCTCCCAACATGGTAGCTATGGCTACACCTTC.